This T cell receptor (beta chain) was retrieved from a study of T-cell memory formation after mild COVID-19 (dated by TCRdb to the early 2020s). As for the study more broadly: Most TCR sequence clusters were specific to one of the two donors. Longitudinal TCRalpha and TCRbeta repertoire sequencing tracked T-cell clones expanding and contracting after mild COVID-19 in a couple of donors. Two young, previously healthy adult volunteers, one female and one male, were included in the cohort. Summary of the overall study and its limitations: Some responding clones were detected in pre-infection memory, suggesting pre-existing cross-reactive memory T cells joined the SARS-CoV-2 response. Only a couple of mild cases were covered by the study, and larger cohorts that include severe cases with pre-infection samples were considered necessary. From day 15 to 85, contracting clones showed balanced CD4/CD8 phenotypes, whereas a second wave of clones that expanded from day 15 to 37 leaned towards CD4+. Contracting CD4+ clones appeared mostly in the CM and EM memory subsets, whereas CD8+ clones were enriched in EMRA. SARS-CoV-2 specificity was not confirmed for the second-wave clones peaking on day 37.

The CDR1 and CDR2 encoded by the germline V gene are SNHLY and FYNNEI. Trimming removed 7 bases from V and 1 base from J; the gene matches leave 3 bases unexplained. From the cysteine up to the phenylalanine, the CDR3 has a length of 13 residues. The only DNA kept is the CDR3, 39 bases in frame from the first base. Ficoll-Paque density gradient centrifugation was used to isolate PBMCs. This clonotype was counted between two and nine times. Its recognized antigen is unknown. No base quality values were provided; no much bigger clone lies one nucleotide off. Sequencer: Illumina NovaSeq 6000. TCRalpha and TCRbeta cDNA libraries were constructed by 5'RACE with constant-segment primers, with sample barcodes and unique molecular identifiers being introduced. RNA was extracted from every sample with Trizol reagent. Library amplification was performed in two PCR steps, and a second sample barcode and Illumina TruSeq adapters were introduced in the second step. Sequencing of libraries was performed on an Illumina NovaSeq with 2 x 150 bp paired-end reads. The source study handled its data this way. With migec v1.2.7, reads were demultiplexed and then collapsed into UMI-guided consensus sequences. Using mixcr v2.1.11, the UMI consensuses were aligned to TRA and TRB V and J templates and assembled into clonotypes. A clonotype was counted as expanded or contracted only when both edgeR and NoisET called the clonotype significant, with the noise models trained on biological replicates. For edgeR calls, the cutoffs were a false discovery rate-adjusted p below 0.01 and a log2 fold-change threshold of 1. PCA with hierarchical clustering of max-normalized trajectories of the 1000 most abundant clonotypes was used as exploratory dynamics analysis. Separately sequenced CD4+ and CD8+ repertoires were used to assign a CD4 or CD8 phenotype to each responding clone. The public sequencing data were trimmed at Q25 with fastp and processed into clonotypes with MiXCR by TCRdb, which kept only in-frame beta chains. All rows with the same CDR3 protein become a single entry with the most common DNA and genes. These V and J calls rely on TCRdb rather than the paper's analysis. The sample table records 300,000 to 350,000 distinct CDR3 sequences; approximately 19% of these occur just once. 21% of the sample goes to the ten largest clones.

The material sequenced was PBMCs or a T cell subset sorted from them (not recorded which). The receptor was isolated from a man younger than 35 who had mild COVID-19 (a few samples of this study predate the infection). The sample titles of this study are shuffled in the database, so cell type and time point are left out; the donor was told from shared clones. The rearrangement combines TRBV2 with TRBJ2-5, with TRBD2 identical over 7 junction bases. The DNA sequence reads TGTGCCAGCAATAGCGGGTTCCAAGAGACCCAGTACTTC. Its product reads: CASNSGFQETQYF. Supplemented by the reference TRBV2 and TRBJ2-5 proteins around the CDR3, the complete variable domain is EPEVTQTPSHQVTQMGQEVILRCVPISNHLYFYWYRQILGQKVEFLVSFYNNEISEKSEIFDDQFSVERPDGSNFTLKIRSTKLEDSAMYFCASNSGFQETQYFGPGTRLLVL.